This T cell receptor beta chain originates from a study of T cell clonality in common variable immunodeficiency (dated by TCRdb to between 2015 and 2016). What the authors observed across the whole study: TCRbeta clonality was higher in CVID subjects than in healthy controls (t-test p = 0.018), and the increase was most characteristic of about a third of subjects. Although equal DNA input was used, an average of approximately 74,000 unique sequences per sample was obtained for controls, compared with about 30,000 for CVID samples. Healthy controls shared more TCRbeta clones with each other than CVID subjects shared among themselves (p < 0.0001). Patient heterogeneity within the CVID cohort put limits on correlating repertoire features with clinical complications. Reportedly, TCRbeta sequences from CVID had fewer deletions and N-nucleotide insertions, and highly modified clones with 13 or more V deletions were absent from CVID. According to the authors, finding the cause of the higher clonality in CVID would require sequencing the repertoires of T cell subpopulations.

V drops 4 bases and J drops 0 bases, leaving 8 bases in between. The CDR3 runs 14 amino acids, cysteine and phenylalanine included. Part of the CDR3 DNA is given, 33 bases translated from base 1. The germline V gene (reference sequence) gives CDR1 as PRHDT and CDR2 as FYEKMQ. CVID samples and control samples contributed equivalent amounts of genomic DNA as sequencing input. For every sample, a 60 bp segment covering the rearranged TCRbeta CDR3 region was amplified and then sequenced. The immunoSEQ assay, a bias-corrected multiplex PCR with high-throughput sequencing, was employed for TCRbeta amplification. The authors' analysis ran thus. Every unique nucleotide sequence counted as a clone and was annotated with V, D and J genes, copy number and frequency. Sequences were labeled productive if in frame, and non-productive if out of frame or containing stop codons. As previously described, Shannon's entropy was used to calculate clonality. The predicted amino acid sequences of productive clones were used to derive the mean CDR3 Kyte-Doolittle hydropathy. Hierarchical clustering of scaled V gene usage was performed with the R hclust function using Manhattan distance and complete linkage. Sharing of clones by CDR3 amino acid sequence was evaluated through resampling of 12 repertoires per group over 100 rounds. The repertoires were screened for approximately 72 published EBV-specific TCRbeta sequences and 200 to 250 published CMV-specific TCRbeta sequences. Two CVID samples yielding fewer than 10,000 sequences were excluded from analysis, leaving a few dozen CVID repertoires. As stored in TCRdb, this immuneACCESS dataset retains in-frame rearrangements with V and J assigned. A fraction of the clones does not appear; measured against another copy, unresolved V genes explain less than half of the discrepancy, and the remainder lacks a known reason. V and J calls and clone size follow that table, whereas D and trimming were derived from the DNA. With 45,000 to 65,000 clones recorded, this sample contains no clone counted only once. Just over 2% of the sample lies in the top ten.

This clone was seen ten or more times. No antigen is known for it. The CDR3 end is not reached by the read, which stops 3 residues before it; the germline J gene fills it in. Predominantly Caucasian heritage was noted among both the CVID patients and the healthy controls. Heparinized peripheral whole blood samples of 5 to 8 ml were collected from each donor. Genomic DNA from adults with common variable immune deficiency (CVID) and from healthy adult controls was used to sequence TCRbeta CDR3 repertoires. There were 22 healthy adult volunteers in the control group (roughly twelve female and roughly ten male), ranging in age from roughly 23 to 70 years, with a mean age of nearly 35. Diluted blood was density-centrifuged over Hypaque 1077 or Ficoll-Paque to isolate peripheral blood mononuclear cells. Genomic DNA was obtained from unsorted mononuclear cells through either Qiagen column purification or a centrifugation-based method.

This TCR derives from a person between 18 and 75 years old in good health. Recombination joined TRBV13 with TRBJ2-3; 5 matching bases give a weak D call of TRBD1. Specimen: peripheral blood mononuclear cells. CDR3 DNA (partial): TGTGCCAGCAGCTCTGACAGAAGCACAGATACG. Translation gives CASSSDRSTDT. The whole CDR3 region reads CASSSDRSTDTQYF.